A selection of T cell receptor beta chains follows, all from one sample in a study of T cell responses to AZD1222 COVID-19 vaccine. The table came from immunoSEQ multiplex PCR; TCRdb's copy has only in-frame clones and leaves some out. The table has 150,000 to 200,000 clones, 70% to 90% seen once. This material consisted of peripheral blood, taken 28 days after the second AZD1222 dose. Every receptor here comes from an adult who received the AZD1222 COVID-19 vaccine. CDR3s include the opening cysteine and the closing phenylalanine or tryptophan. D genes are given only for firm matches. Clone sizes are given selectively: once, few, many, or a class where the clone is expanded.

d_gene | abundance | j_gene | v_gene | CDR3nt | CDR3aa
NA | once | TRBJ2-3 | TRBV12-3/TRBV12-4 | TGTGCCAGCAGTTATAGCACAGATACGCAGTATTTT | CASSYSTDTQYF
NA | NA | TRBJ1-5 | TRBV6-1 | TGTGCCAGCAGTGAAGCAAGGACACATAATCAGCCCCAGCATTTT | CASSEARTHNQPQHF
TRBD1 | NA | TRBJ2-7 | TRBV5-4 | TGTGCCAGCAGCCCTGACAGGGGTCCGAGGGAGCAGTACTTC | CASSPDRGPREQYF
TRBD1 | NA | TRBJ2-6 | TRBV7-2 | TGTGCCAGCAGCTTATACGCGACAGGGAAGTCCAACGTCCTGACTTTC | CASSLYATGKSNVLTF
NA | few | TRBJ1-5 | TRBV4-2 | TGTGCCAGCAGCCAAGAGGAACCCCCCGCGGGGTATCAGCCCCAGCATTTT | CASSQEEPPAGYQPQHF
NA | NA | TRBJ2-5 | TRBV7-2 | TGTGCCAGCAGCGAGGGACCTCTAGGGGAGACCCAGTACTTC | CASSEGPLGETQYF
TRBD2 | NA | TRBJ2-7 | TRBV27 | TGTGCCAGCAGTAGAGATGGGACTACCCTCGCCCACGAGCAGTACTTC | CASSRDGTTLAHEQYF
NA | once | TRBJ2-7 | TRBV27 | TGTGCCAGCACTACGGGAGCGGGCTACGAGCAGTACTTC | CASTTGAGYEQYF
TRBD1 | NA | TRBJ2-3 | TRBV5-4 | TGTGCCAGCAGCTGGGCCCCAGACAGGGACACAGATACGCAGTATTTT | CASSWAPDRDTDTQYF
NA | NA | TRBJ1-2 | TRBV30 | TGTGCCTGGAGGGTTGGTCTGAATAACTATGGCTACACCTTC | CAWRVGLNNYGYTF
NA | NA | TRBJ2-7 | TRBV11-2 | TGTGCCAGCAGCTCCTCCGGGATCTACGAGCAGTACTTC | CASSSSGIYEQYF
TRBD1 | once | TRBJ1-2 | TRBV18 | TGTGCCAGCTCATCATTGGACAGGGTTCATGGCTACACCTTC | CASSSLDRVHGYTF
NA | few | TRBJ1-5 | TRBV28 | TGTGCCAGTTGCATCGGGGTTAGCAATCAGCCCCAGCATTTT | CASCIGVSNQPQHF
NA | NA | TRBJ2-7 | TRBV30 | TGTGCCTGGAGTGAGGAGCCCTACGAGCAGTACTTC | CAWSEEPYEQYF
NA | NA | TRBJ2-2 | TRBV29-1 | TGCAGCGCCACGACAGGACCCACCGGGGAGCTGTTTTTT | CSATTGPTGELFF
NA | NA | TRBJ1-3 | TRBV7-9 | TGTGCCAGCAGCTTAGAAGGGATCGGAAACACCATATATTTT | CASSLEGIGNTIYF
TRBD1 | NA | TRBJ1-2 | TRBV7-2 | TGTGCCAGCAGCTTCCTCGGACAGGGGGGCTACACCTTC | CASSFLGQGGYTF
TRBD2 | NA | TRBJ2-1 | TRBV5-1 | TGCGCCAGCAGCTTGAAATTGACTAGCGGGAGGGGGGATGAGCAGTTCTTC | CASSLKLTSGRGDEQFF
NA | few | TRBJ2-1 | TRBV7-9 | TGTGCCAGCAGCTTATCAAACCTAGCGAGCTCCTACAATGAGCAGTTCTTC | CASSLSNLASSYNEQFF
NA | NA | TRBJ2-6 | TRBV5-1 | TGCGCCAGCAGCACGACCGGGACCCCTGGGGCCAACGTCCTGACTTTC | CASSTTGTPGANVLTF
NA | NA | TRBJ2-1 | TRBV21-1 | TGTGCCAGCAGCAAAGGGTATAAGGAACGGGAAAGGAGGAATGAGCAGTTCTTC | CASSKGYKERERRNEQFF
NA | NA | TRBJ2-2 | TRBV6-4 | TGTGCCAGCACGGGCGGGTTAAACACCGGGGAGCTGTTTTTT | CASTGGLNTGELFF
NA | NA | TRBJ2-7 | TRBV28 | TGTGCCAGCAGGTGGGGGGGGGCGGGCGAGCAGTACTTC | CASRWGGAGEQYF
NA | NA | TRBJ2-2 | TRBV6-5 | TGTGCCAGCAGTTACGTCTCGGTGGGGACCGGGGAGCTGTTTTTT | CASSYVSVGTGELFF
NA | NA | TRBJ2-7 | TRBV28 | TGTGCCAGCAGTTTAAAGGCATACGAGCAGTACTTC | CASSLKAYEQYF
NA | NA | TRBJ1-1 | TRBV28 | TGTGCCAGCAGTTTACCAGGGTGGGAAGCTTTCTTT | CASSLPGWEAFF
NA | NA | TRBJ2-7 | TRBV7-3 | TGTGCCAGCAGCTTAGGGTCAGCCTCTTACGAGCAGTACTTC | CASSLGSASYEQYF
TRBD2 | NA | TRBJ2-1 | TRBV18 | TGTGCCAGCCGATTCCAGGGACTAGCGGTCAATGAGCAGTTCTTC | CASRFQGLAVNEQFF
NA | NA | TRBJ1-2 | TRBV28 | TGTGCCAGCAGTTCCCTCCCGCTAGCTAACTATGGCTACACCTTC | CASSSLPLANYGYTF
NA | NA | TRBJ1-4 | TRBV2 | TGTGCCAGCAGCTTGGGTCGCCCAGTGTTTTTT | CASSLGRPVFF
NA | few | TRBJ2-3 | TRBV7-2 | TGTGCCAGCAGCTTTTTGGAGGCAGATACGCAGTATTTT | CASSFLEADTQYF
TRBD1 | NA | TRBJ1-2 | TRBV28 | TGTGCCAGCAGCGAAACCCGGACAGGTACTAACTATGGCTACACCTTC | CASSETRTGTNYGYTF
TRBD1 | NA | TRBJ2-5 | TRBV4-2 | TGTGCCAGCAGCCAAGGAGAGGGGGCGAACCAAGAGACCCAGTACTTC | CASSQGEGANQETQYF
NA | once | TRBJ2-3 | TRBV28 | TGTGCCAGCAGTTTGCCCCTTTTAGCCACCCCAGATACGCAGTATTTT | CASSLPLLATPDTQYF
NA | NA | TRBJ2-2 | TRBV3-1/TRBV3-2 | TGTGCCAGCAGCCACTGGGCGGGAAGGGGCCCCGGGGAGCTGTTTTTT | CASSHWAGRGPGELFF
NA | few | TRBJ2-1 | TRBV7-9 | TGTGCCAGCAGCTTAGTGGGGGATGAGCAGTTCTTC | CASSLVGDEQFF